These 11 T cell receptor beta chains came from one sample sequenced in a study of T cell responses to AZD1222 COVID-19 vaccine. Only in-frame clones appear in the TCRdb table, and some are missing; sequencing was by immunoSEQ multiplex PCR. In the table there are 100,000 to 150,000 clones, roughly nine tenths of which are singletons. The sequences come from peripheral blood, collected on day 0 of AZD1222 vaccination. The receptor source for this set is an adult in good health.

The J gene is TRBJ2-7, the V gene TRBV3-1 (or the pseudogene TRBV3-2); D is perhaps TRBD2 (5 bases). V was clipped by 4 bases and J by 2 bases, with 12 bases between them. CDR3 length equals 14 residues. Germline loops: CDR1 LGHDT, CDR2 YNNKEL (reference sequence). Here the CDR3 reads CASSPRGPPYEQYF. As DNA, the CDR3 is TGTGCCAGCAGCCCCCGCGGGCCTCCCTACGAGCAGTACTTC.

This sequence joins TRBV7-9 and TRBJ1-4; D gene uncertain. The V end was cut by 0 bases, the J end by 11 bases, with 13 bases between. The germline V gene has CDR1 SEHNR and CDR2 FQNEAQ (reference sequence). The length of the CDR3 is 14 residues. CDR3 bases: TGTGCCAGCAGCTTAGCGGGGAACCACGAGAAACTGTTTTTT. The encoded protein is CASSLAGNHEKLFF.

The chain joins TRBV4-1 to TRBJ2-5; the match to TRBD2 covers 12 bases. This CDR3 is 15 amino acids long. Germline loops: CDR1 MGHRA, CDR2 YSYEKL. V was clipped by 4 bases and J by 7 bases; unmatched bases: 7. The CDR3 loop reads CASSLSRGLAGTQYF. In DNA, the CDR3 is TGCGCCAGCAGCCTCTCCCGGGGACTAGCGGGGACCCAGTACTTC.

This sequence joins TRBV6-5 and TRBJ1-4, with D unresolved. The V and J ends lost 10 bases and 10 bases respectively, with 16 bases between them. This CDR3 comprises 12 residues. The germline gives CDR1 MNHEY, CDR2 SVGAGI. The CDR3 DNA reads as TGTGCCATCCGGACCGCATCTGGAAAACTGTTTTTT. It translates to CAIRTASGKLFF.

The V gene is TRBV7-9, the J gene TRBJ1-1, with no clear D. This CDR3 has 12 residues. Germline V gene data show CDR1 as SEHNR and CDR2 as FQNEAQ (reference sequence). V was pared by 5 bases and J by 0 bases, with 4 bases between. This chain's CDR3 is CASSPLNTEAFF. CDR3 bases: TGTGCCAGCAGCCCTCTGAACACTGAAGCTTTCTTT.

This clone was detected only a few times. This rearrangement joins TRBV25-1 to TRBJ1-1; D gene ambiguous. The CDR3 is made up of 11 amino acids. The ends were cut back, 4 bases at V and 10 bases at J, with 10 bases in the middle. The germline CDR1 and CDR2 sequences are MGHDK and SYGVNS. CDR3 nucleotides: TGTGCCAGCAGTGCGGGCTACTTAGCTTTCTTT. Its translation is CASSAGYLAFF.

Here the CDR3 DNA reads TGCGCCAGCAGCCAATCTGCCTATAGCAATCAGCCCCAGCATTTT. As protein: CASSQSAYSNQPQHF. The chain employs TRBV4-3 and TRBJ1-5, with unresolved D. Germline V gene lookup returns CDR1 LGHNA and CDR2 YSLEER. The CDR3 runs to 15 residues. V gave up 2 bases and J gave up 0 bases, with 8 bases separating them.

The chain's CDR3 is CASTQNQGYTF. CDR3 in DNA: TGTGCCAGCACCCAAAATCAGGGCTACACCTTC. The chain employs TRBV28 and TRBJ1-2, with D unresolved. In germline, CDR1 is MDHEN, CDR2 SYDVKM. Trimming stripped 7 bases from V and 8 bases from J, with 11 bases between. The CDR3 runs 11 residues.

The chain carries TRBV24-1 and TRBJ2-5, with 7 nucleotides matching TRBD2. V was clipped by 4 bases and J by 4 bases; unmatched bases: 8. Germline V CDR1 and CDR2: KGHDR, SFDVKD. The CDR3 spans 15 residues. CDR3 bases: TGTGCCACCAGTGACCCCGGTGGGGGGGGAGAGACCCAGTACTTC. It translates to CATSDPGGGGETQYF.

A remark on this clone: Within the sample, other DNA sequences also encode this same CDR3. The rearrangement uses TRBV2 and TRBJ2-7; D assignment may be TRBD1 or TRBD2 (6 bases each). The CDR3 is made up of 12 amino acids. The V and J ends lost 3 bases and 5 bases respectively, with 8 bases between them. Germline values: CDR1 SNHLY, CDR2 FYNNEI. The CDR3 DNA reads TGTGCCAGCAGTGAGGGGGGCGACGAGCAGTACTTC. Translated: CASSEGGDEQYF.

This clone occurred once. The V gene is TRBV6-1, the J gene TRBJ2-2; no definite D call. The V and J ends lost 0 bases and 6 bases respectively, with 2 bases between them. The CDR3 covers 12 residues. The germline CDR1 and CDR2 sequences are MNHNS and SASEGT. The CDR3 DNA reads TGTGCCAGCAGTGAAGCCCCCGGGGAGCTGTTTTTT. Protein sequence: CASSEAPGELFF.